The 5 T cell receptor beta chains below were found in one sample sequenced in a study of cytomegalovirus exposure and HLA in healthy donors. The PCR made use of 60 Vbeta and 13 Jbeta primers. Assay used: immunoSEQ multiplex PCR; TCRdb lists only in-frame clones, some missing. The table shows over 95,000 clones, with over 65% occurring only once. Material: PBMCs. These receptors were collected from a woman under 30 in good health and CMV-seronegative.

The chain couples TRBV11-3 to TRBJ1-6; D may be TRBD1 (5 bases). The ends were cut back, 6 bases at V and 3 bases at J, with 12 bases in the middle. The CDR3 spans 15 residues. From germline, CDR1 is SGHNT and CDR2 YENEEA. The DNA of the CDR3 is TGTGCCAGCAGTCCACGAGACAGCTATAATTCACCCCTCCACTTT. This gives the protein CASSPRDSYNSPLHF.

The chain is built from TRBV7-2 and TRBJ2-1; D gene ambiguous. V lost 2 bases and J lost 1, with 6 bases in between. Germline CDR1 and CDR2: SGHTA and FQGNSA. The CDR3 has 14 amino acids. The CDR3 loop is CASSLMESYNEQFF. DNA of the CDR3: TGTGCCAGCAGCTTAATGGAGTCCTACAATGAGCAGTTCTTC. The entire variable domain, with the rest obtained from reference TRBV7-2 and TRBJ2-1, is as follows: GAGVSQSPSNKVTEKGKDVELRCDPISGHTALYWYRQSLGQGLEFLIYFQGNSAPDKSGLPSDRFSAERTGGSVSTLTIQRTQQEDSAVYLCASSLMESYNEQFFGPGTRLTVL.

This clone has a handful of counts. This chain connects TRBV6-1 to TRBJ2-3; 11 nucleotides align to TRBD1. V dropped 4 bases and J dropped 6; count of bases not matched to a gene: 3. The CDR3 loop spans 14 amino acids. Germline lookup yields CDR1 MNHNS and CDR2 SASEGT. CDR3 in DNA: TGTGCCAGCAGTGTAGGACAGGGGGCGGATACGCAGTATTTT. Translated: CASSVGQGADTQYF.

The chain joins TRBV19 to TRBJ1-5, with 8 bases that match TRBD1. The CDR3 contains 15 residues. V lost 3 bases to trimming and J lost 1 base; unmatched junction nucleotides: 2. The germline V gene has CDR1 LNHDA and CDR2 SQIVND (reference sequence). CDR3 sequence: CASSIDRGSNQPQHF. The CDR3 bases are TGTGCCAGTAGTATTGACAGGGGAAGCAATCAGCCCCAGCATTTT.

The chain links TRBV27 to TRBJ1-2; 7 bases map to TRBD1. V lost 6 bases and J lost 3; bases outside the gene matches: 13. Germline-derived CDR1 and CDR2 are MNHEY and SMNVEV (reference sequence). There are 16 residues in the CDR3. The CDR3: CASRDVDREWYYGYTF. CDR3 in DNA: TGTGCCAGCAGGGATGTTGACAGGGAGTGGTACTATGGCTACACCTTC.